The 5 T cell receptor beta chains presented below share a single source sample, sequenced in a study of T cells in localized non-small cell lung cancer. Here immunoSEQ multiplex PCR was the method, and the copy in TCRdb shows in-frame clones only, minus some. Of under 3,000 clones in the sample, approximately 31% are singletons; the top ten hold about 20%. The sample in question was lung tumor tissue, obtained before any cancer treatment. The source of these receptors is an older female donor with stage II lung adenocarcinoma.

The chain combines TRBV18 with TRBJ1-1; no clear D. V shed 0 bases and J shed 1 base, with 0 bases lying between them. Looked up from germline, CDR1 is KGHSH and CDR2 is LQKENI. CDR3 length: 12 residues. CDR3: CASSPPNTEAFF. In DNA form, the CDR3 reads TGTGCCAGCTCACCACCGAACACTGAAGCTTTCTTT. Together with reference TRBV18 and TRBJ1-1, the CDR3 gives the full variable domain: NAGVMQNPRHLVRRRGQEARLRCSPMKGHSHVYWYRQLPEEGLKFMVYLQKENIIDESGMPKERFSAEFPKEGPSILRIQQVVRGDSAAYFCASSPPNTEAFFGQGTRLTVV.

This clone appeared a few times. The V call is TRBV19, the J call TRBJ2-2; D uncertain. Trimming left V 0 bases short and J 7 bases short, with 3 bases between. The CDR3 extends over 12 amino acids. Germline V gives CDR1 LNHDA, CDR2 SQIVND (reference sequence). Here the CDR3 DNA reads TGTGCCAGTAGTATAGATAACGGGGAGCTGTTTTTT. It yields the protein CASSIDNGELFF.

By share, this clone counts as medium-sized. This sequence joins TRBV9 and TRBJ2-1; 9 nucleotides line up with TRBD2. The CDR3 runs 16 residues. Trimming took 5 bases from V and 7 from J; bases not matched to a gene: 13. Germline V gives CDR1 SGDLS, CDR2 YYNGEE. The CDR3 sequence is CASSERASGAGNEQFF. In nucleotides, the CDR3 is TGTGCCAGCAGTGAACGGGCTAGCGGGGCGGGGAATGAGCAGTTCTTC.

In this sample, this clone turned up a few times. The V gene is TRBV6-8, the J gene TRBJ1-1, with 7 positions matching TRBD1. The CDR3 runs 14 residues. Unmatched junction bases numbered 7, after V lost 5 bases and J lost 4 bases. Germline CDR1 is MNHGY and CDR2 is SAAAGT. This CDR3 reads CASSATGEGTEAFF. The CDR3 DNA reads TGTGCCAGCAGTGCTACAGGGGAGGGCACTGAAGCTTTCTTT.

This clone is judged large. The chain combines TRBV9 with TRBJ2-1; 9 bases are shared with TRBD2. Germline V gene data show CDR1 as SGDLS and CDR2 as YYNGEE. Trimming at V came to 0 bases and at J to 9 bases, leaving 10 bases not matched to a gene. CDR3 length: 16 amino acids. CDR3 residues: CASSVVGTSREGEQFF. The CDR3 nucleotides are TGTGCCAGCAGCGTAGTTGGGACTAGCAGAGAAGGTGAGCAGTTCTTC.